One sample yielded the 17 T cell receptor beta chains listed below, sequenced in a study of response to subunit inactivated influenza vaccine. TCRdb processed the RT-PCR reads anew with MiXCR; each CDR3 protein has one entry. The sample holds around 600,000 distinct CDR3 sequences, roughly 10% seen once. This sample was also put to use in a study of T cells expressing NK-cell markers. That report adds: TCR beta cDNA was made by 5'RACE template switching with UMIs.

The sequenced sample was PBMCs from blood, obtained on the day of vaccination. The receptors shown here come from a man aged 45-65 years who received an inactivated influenza vaccine.

V is TRBV12-3 or TRBV12-4 and J is TRBJ1-2; D remains unclear. CDR3 length equals 13 residues. Trimming shortened V by 3 bases and J by 6 bases, and 11 bases separated the two germline ends. CDR3 sequence reads: CASSFLQAHGYTF. The CDR3, as DNA: TGTGCCAGCAGTTTCTTGCAGGCCCATGGCTACACCTTC.

The chain is built from TRBV20-1 and TRBJ2-1; 10 bases map to TRBD1. This CDR3 contains 13 residues. V trimming: 1 base; J trimming: 7 bases; junction bases outside the gene matches: 1. Germline CDR1 reads DFQATT; CDR2 reads SNEGSKA (reference sequence). This CDR3 is CSARGTGGNEQFF. In nucleotides, the CDR3 is TGCAGTGCTAGAGGGACAGGGGGTAATGAGCAGTTCTTC.

The V and J genes are TRBV7-9 and TRBJ2-7; a possible D gene is TRBD1 (7 bases). Germline values: CDR1 SEHNR, CDR2 FQNEAQ (reference sequence). There are 13 residues in the CDR3. The ends were cut back, 5 bases at V and 5 bases at J, with 13 bases in the middle. The CDR3 coding sequence is TGTGCCAGCAGCCTCCAGGGGGGCCACGAGCAGTACTTC. It codes for CASSLQGGHEQYF.

J is TRBJ2-3 and V is TRBV12-3 or TRBV12-4, with 7 bases aligning to TRBD2. CDR3 length: 17 residues. Trimming took 6 bases from V and 2 from J; bases not matched to a gene: 14. CDR3 nucleotides: TGTGCCAGCAGCCGCGGTGGCGGGGGACCATACACAGATACGCAGTATTTT. As protein: CASSRGGGGPYTDTQYF.

The chain recombines TRBV3-1 with TRBJ2-3; TRBD2 aligns across 7 bases. Germline V gives CDR1 LGHDT, CDR2 YNNKEL (reference sequence). The CDR3 contains 14 residues. The junction had 6 bases not matched to a gene; V was cut back by 1 base and J by 8 bases. As DNA, the CDR3 is TGTGCCAGCAGCCAAGCTAGCGGAGGATCTACGCAGTATTTT. It encodes CASSQASGGSTQYF.

This clonotype was counted between two and nine times. This chain joins TRBV20-1 and TRBJ2-7; D not resolved. Germline CDR1 and CDR2: DFQATT and SNEGSKA (reference sequence). Trimming removed 1 base at V and 6 bases at J, with 4 bases between. The CDR3 is made up of 10 amino acids. The CDR3 protein is CSARVAEQYF. CDR3 DNA sequence: TGCAGTGCTAGAGTAGCCGAGCAGTACTTC.

There are a few counts of this clonotype. The chain employs TRBV27 and TRBJ2-2, with 8 bases fitting TRBD2. Trimming at V came to 4 bases and at J to 6 bases, leaving 13 bases not matched to a gene. The CDR3 runs to 17 residues. Germline CDR1 and CDR2: MNHEY and SMNVEV (reference sequence). The CDR3, as DNA: TGTGCCAGCAGTTGGACCCCGGGACTAGTTAAGTCCGGGGAGCTGTTTTTT. Its translation: CASSWTPGLVKSGELFF.

The gene calls are TRBV24-1 and TRBJ2-5; the D gene is possibly TRBD2 (5 bases). V was pared by 5 bases and J by 0 bases, with 9 bases between. The CDR3 extends over 14 amino acids. From germline, CDR1 is KGHDR and CDR2 SFDVKD. The DNA of the CDR3 is TGTGCCACCAGTGTTAGCGCTTACCAAGAGACCCAGTACTTC. Its translation: CATSVSAYQETQYF.

This clonotype was picked up a small number of times. V gene TRBV6-2 or TRBV6-3 combines with J gene TRBJ2-1, with TRBD2 matching over 9 bases. Looked up from germline, CDR1 is MNHEY and CDR2 is SVGEGT. The J segment lost 6 bases and the V segment lost 4 bases, leaving 19 bases of the junction unmatched. The CDR3 consists of 19 residues. The CDR3 coding sequence is TGTGCCAGCAGTTGGAGTCGGATACGGCGGGAGGGGAATTTCAATGAGCAGTTCTTC. Translation gives CASSWSRIRREGNFNEQFF.

This clonotype occurred a few times. CDR3 coding DNA: TGCAGTGCTATAGCGGGAATTGATACGCAGTATTTT. This codes for CSAIAGIDTQYF. The chain employs TRBV20-1 and TRBJ2-3; 8 bases fit TRBD2. Germline CDR1 reads DFQATT; CDR2 reads SNEGSKA (reference sequence). V dropped 4 bases and J dropped 6; count of bases not matched to a gene: 3. The CDR3 totals 12 residues.

This chain joins TRBV6-5 and TRBJ2-3; D might be TRBD1 (6 bases). Per germline, CDR1 MNHEY and CDR2 SVGAGI. V was clipped by 0 bases and J by 7 bases, with 11 bases between them. The CDR3 extends over 14 amino acids. CDR3: CASSYSGRGNTQYF. The DNA for the CDR3 is TGTGCCAGCAGTTACTCCGGCAGGGGAAATACGCAGTATTTT.

This clonotype was seen at least ten times. The chain links TRBV24-1 to TRBJ1-5; D remains ambiguous. The CDR3 extends over 14 amino acids. Per the germline V gene, CDR1 is KGHDR and CDR2 is SFDVKD. V lost 5 bases, J lost 0 bases, and 7 bases lay in between. The CDR3 sequence: CATSGGDSNQPQHF. In DNA, the CDR3 is TGTGCCACCAGTGGCGGGGATAGCAATCAGCCCCAGCATTTT.

For this clonotype: This may be a read error: a much more frequent sequence differs by one nucleotide. V and J are TRBV6-2 or TRBV6-3 and TRBJ2-3, with 11 bases that match TRBD1. The J segment lost 1 base and the V segment lost 6 bases, leaving 12 bases of the junction unmatched. The CDR3 is 18 amino acids. Germline loops: CDR1 MNHEY, CDR2 SVGEGT. The CDR3 DNA is TGTGCCAGCAGCACCACCGGGACAGGGGGGTATGGCACAGATACGCAGTATTTT. The encoded protein is CASSTTGTGGYGTDTQYF.

The table lists this clonotype with a few counts. The chain carries TRBV28 and TRBJ2-7; 9 bases fit TRBD2. This CDR3 spans 16 amino acids. Trimming removed 3 bases from V and 3 bases from J; junction bases left unmatched: 9. Germline V gives CDR1 MDHEN, CDR2 SYDVKM. CDR3 region: CASSFPQTSGNYEQYF. As DNA, the CDR3 is TGTGCCAGCAGTTTCCCCCAGACTAGCGGTAACTACGAGCAGTACTTC.

This clonotype came up many times. This chain uses TRBV5-1 with TRBJ2-4; the D call may be TRBD1 or TRBD2 (7 bases each). Looked up from germline, CDR1 is SGHRS and CDR2 is YFSETQ. The CDR3 loop spans 13 amino acids. Trimming left V 5 bases short and J 6 bases short, with 12 bases between. The CDR3 spells CASRRRGGNIQYF. CDR3 nucleotides: TGCGCCAGCAGGCGCAGGGGGGGAAACATTCAGTACTTC.

This clonotype was observed a few times. J is TRBJ2-1 and V is TRBV7-2; 8 positions agree with TRBD2. The V gene end was trimmed by 0 bases and the J gene end by 2 bases; junction bases not matched to a gene: 9. Per germline, CDR1 SGHTA and CDR2 FQGNSA. The CDR3 sequence is 18 residues long. The CDR3 DNA reads TGTGCCAGCAGCTTAGCTCGGAGCGGGAGAGATCCCTACAATGAGCAGTTCTTC. Its translation: CASSLARSGRDPYNEQFF.

In DNA form, the CDR3 reads TGTGCCAGCAGCCAAGCAGGGACAACTAACACTGAAGCTTTCTTT. This codes for CASSQAGTTNTEAFF. V is TRBV4-2 and J is TRBJ1-1; the D gene is possibly TRBD1 (6 bases). The germline V gene has CDR1 LGHNA and CDR2 YNFKEQ. The V end lost 1 base, the J end lost 2 bases, and 11 bases lay between the germline ends. This CDR3 contains 15 residues.